A selection of T cell receptor beta chains follows, all from one sample in a study of breast tumors, draining lymph nodes, adjacent tissues. TCRdb processed the multiplex PCR reads anew with MiXCR; each CDR3 protein has one entry. The sample has 190,000 or so distinct CDR3 sequences, 30% to 40% seen once; the top ten hold 4.3%. Material for sequencing was axillary lymph node tissue. The source of these receptors is a female donor with breast cancer. Some clones in this sample may be carry-over from other donors' samples. CDR3s include the opening cysteine and the closing phenylalanine or tryptophan. D genes are given only for firm matches. The size of a clone is reported for some rows only, either as once, few or many, or as a class for expanded clones.

V gene: TRBV11-2
D gene: -
J gene: TRBJ2-7
clone size: many
CDR3 protein: CASSSMAGSYEQYF
CDR3 DNA: TGTGCCAGCAGCTCTATGGCTGGTTCCTACGAGCAGTACTTC

V gene: TRBV10-3
D gene: TRBD2
J gene: TRBJ2-1
clone size: few
CDR3 protein: CAISESLAGNEQFF
CDR3 DNA: TGTGCCATCAGTGAGTCACTAGCGGGGAATGAGCAGTTCTTC

V gene: TRBV20-1
D gene: -
J gene: TRBJ2-3
clone size: many
CDR3 protein: CSAIPGPVTDTQYF
CDR3 DNA: TGCAGTGCTATCCCTGGACCCGTGACAGATACGCAGTATTTT

V gene: TRBV10-3
D gene: -
J gene: TRBJ2-4
clone size: few
CDR3 protein: CAISDPTEREILAKNIQYF
CDR3 DNA: TGTGCCATCAGTGACCCGACAGAGAGAGAGATCCTAGCCAAAAACATTCAGTACTTC

V gene: TRBV2
D gene: TRBD2
J gene: TRBJ2-3
clone size: many
CDR3 protein: CASSGGGGDTQYF
CDR3 DNA: TGTGCCAGCAGTGGCGGGGGTGGAGATACGCAGTATTTT

V gene: TRBV15
D gene: TRBD2
J gene: TRBJ2-7
clone size: many
CDR3 protein: CATSRGGSSSYEQYF
CDR3 DNA: TGTGCCACCAGCAGGGGCGGGAGTTCCTCCTACGAGCAGTACTTC

V gene: TRBV6-2/TRBV6-3
D gene: TRBD1
J gene: TRBJ1-2
clone size: -
CDR3 protein: CASSYLITGQSNYGYTF
CDR3 DNA: TGTGCCAGCAGTTACTTAATCACGGGACAGAGTAACTATGGCTACACCTTC

V gene: TRBV7-2
D gene: -
J gene: TRBJ1-4
clone size: -
CDR3 protein: CASSLNLQDREGLFF
CDR3 DNA: TGTGCCAGCAGCTTAAATCTCCAGGACAGAGAAGGACTGTTTTTT

V gene: TRBV10-3
D gene: TRBD1
J gene: TRBJ1-6
clone size: many
CDR3 protein: CAIRPGTANSPLHF
CDR3 DNA: TGTGCCATCAGACCCGGGACAGCAAATTCACCCCTCCACTTT

V gene: TRBV19
D gene: -
J gene: TRBJ2-2
clone size: many
CDR3 protein: CASSIGQPNTGELFF
CDR3 DNA: TGTGCCAGTAGTATTGGCCAGCCGAACACCGGGGAGCTGTTTTTT

V gene: TRBV6-5
D gene: TRBD1
J gene: TRBJ2-2
clone size: many
CDR3 protein: CASSKDRSNTGELFF
CDR3 DNA: TGTGCCAGCAGTAAGGACAGGTCAAACACCGGGGAGCTGTTTTTT

V gene: TRBV7-2
D gene: TRBD2
J gene: TRBJ2-3
clone size: many
CDR3 protein: CASSLSGATDTQYF
CDR3 DNA: TGTGCCAGCAGCTTAAGCGGGGCCACAGATACGCAGTATTTT

V gene: TRBV2
D gene: -
J gene: TRBJ2-5
clone size: many
CDR3 protein: CASRRLSGETQYF
CDR3 DNA: TGTGCCAGCAGACGACTAAGTGGAGAGACCCAGTACTTC

V gene: TRBV20-1
D gene: TRBD2
J gene: TRBJ2-2
clone size: many
CDR3 protein: CSARRPGTRETGELFF
CDR3 DNA: TGCAGTGCTAGACGTCCCGGGACTAGGGAAACCGGGGAGCTGTTTTTT

V gene: TRBV10-3
D gene: TRBD1
J gene: TRBJ2-5
clone size: many
CDR3 protein: CAISESVIPGGMKVQETQHF
CDR3 DNA: TGTGCCATCAGTGAGTCGGTCATCCCAGGGGGCATGAAGGTACAAGAGACCCAGCACTTC

V gene: TRBV7-3
D gene: -
J gene: TRBJ2-2
clone size: -
CDR3 protein: CASSSRGSRGANTGELFF
CDR3 DNA: TGTGCCAGCAGCTCAAGAGGGTCCAGGGGGGCGAACACCGGGGAGCTGTTTTTT

V gene: TRBV11-3
D gene: -
J gene: TRBJ2-1
clone size: -
CDR3 protein: CASSLGQGYNEQLF
CDR3 DNA: TGTGCCAGCAGCTTAGGTCAGGGTTACAATGAGCAGCTCTTC

V gene: TRBV18
D gene: -
J gene: TRBJ2-2
clone size: many
CDR3 protein: CASSPGRNTGELFF
CDR3 DNA: TGTGCCAGCTCACCAGGGAGAAACACCGGGGAGCTGTTTTTT

V gene: TRBV4-2
D gene: -
J gene: TRBJ1-1
clone size: -
CDR3 protein: CASSQDMRNTEAFF
CDR3 DNA: TGTGCCAGCAGCCAAGATATGAGGAACACTGAAGCTTTCTTT

V gene: TRBV6-2/TRBV6-3
D gene: -
J gene: TRBJ2-5
clone size: few
CDR3 protein: CASSYGRQETQYF
CDR3 DNA: TGTGCCAGCAGTTACGGACGCCAAGAGACCCAGTACTTC

V gene: TRBV5-1
D gene: -
J gene: TRBJ2-3
clone size: many
CDR3 protein: CASSLGVAPDTQYF
CDR3 DNA: TGCGCCAGCAGCTTGGGGGTAGCCCCGGATACGCAGTATTTT

V gene: TRBV25-1
D gene: TRBD1
J gene: TRBJ1-6
clone size: many
CDR3 protein: CASSQRTGSSPLHF
CDR3 DNA: TGTGCCAGCAGTCAAAGGACAGGGAGTTCACCCCTCCACTTT

V gene: TRBV2
D gene: -
J gene: TRBJ1-4
clone size: many
CDR3 protein: CASSARDTGAQLFF
CDR3 DNA: TGTGCCAGCAGCGCTCGGGACACAGGCGCGCAACTGTTTTTT

V gene: TRBV3-1
D gene: -
J gene: TRBJ2-1
clone size: many
CDR3 protein: CASSQEGQQFF
CDR3 DNA: TGTGCCAGCAGCCAAGAGGGTCAGCAGTTCTTC

V gene: TRBV6-1
D gene: TRBD1
J gene: TRBJ1-5
clone size: many
CDR3 protein: CASTLGQGGHQPQHF
CDR3 DNA: TGTGCCAGCACCCTCGGACAGGGGGGACATCAGCCCCAGCATTTT

V gene: TRBV5-1
D gene: TRBD2
J gene: TRBJ2-3
clone size: -
CDR3 protein: CASSLPAGGPQTDTQYF
CDR3 DNA: TGCGCCAGCAGCTTACCTGCGGGAGGGCCACAGACAGATACGCAGTATTTT

V gene: TRBV5-5
D gene: TRBD1
J gene: TRBJ2-3
clone size: once
CDR3 protein: CASSLGDSVGTDTQYF
CDR3 DNA: TGTGCCAGCAGCCTTGGGGACAGCGTAGGCACAGATACGCAGTATTTT

V gene: TRBV19
D gene: TRBD1
J gene: TRBJ1-1
clone size: -
CDR3 protein: CASSIRTGEDTEAFF
CDR3 DNA: TGTGCCAGTAGTATACGGACAGGGGAGGACACTGAAGCTTTCTTT

V gene: TRBV30
D gene: -
J gene: TRBJ1-1
clone size: -
CDR3 protein: CAWSVRGGLMNTEAFF
CDR3 DNA: TGTGCCTGGAGTGTACGCGGGGGCCTCATGAACACTGAAGCTTTCTTT

V gene: TRBV2
D gene: -
J gene: TRBJ1-4
clone size: -
CDR3 protein: CASRTGLAGVSGEKLFF
CDR3 DNA: TGTGCCAGCAGGACGGGACTAGCGGGAGTGTCAGGTGAAAAACTGTTTTTT

V gene: TRBV9
D gene: -
J gene: TRBJ1-6
clone size: -
CDR3 protein: CASSVLQGLSSPLHF
CDR3 DNA: TGTGCCAGCAGCGTATTACAGGGTTTAAGCTCACCCCTCCACTTT

V gene: TRBV27
D gene: -
J gene: TRBJ1-5
clone size: many
CDR3 protein: CASRRAVNQPQHF
CDR3 DNA: TGTGCCAGCAGGCGGGCTGTCAATCAGCCCCAGCATTTT

V gene: TRBV20-1
D gene: TRBD1
J gene: TRBJ2-5
clone size: -
CDR3 protein: CSAVQGAGQPQYF
CDR3 DNA: TGCAGTGCCGTACAGGGGGCGGGACAGCCCCAGTACTTC

V gene: TRBV28
D gene: -
J gene: TRBJ2-1
clone size: -
CDR3 protein: CASKTRGSYNEQFF
CDR3 DNA: TGTGCCAGCAAAACGCGCGGCTCCTACAATGAGCAGTTCTTC

V gene: TRBV5-5
D gene: -
J gene: TRBJ1-2
clone size: many
CDR3 protein: CASSLVPGYGYTF
CDR3 DNA: TGTGCCAGCAGCTTGGTCCCTGGGTATGGCTACACCTTC

V gene: TRBV9
D gene: TRBD2
J gene: TRBJ2-2
clone size: many
CDR3 protein: CASSPGLASANTGELFF
CDR3 DNA: TGTGCCAGCAGCCCGGGACTAGCGAGCGCGAACACCGGGGAGCTGTTTTTT

V gene: TRBV4-1
D gene: TRBD2
J gene: TRBJ2-1
clone size: many
CDR3 protein: CASSRLAGGSNEQFF
CDR3 DNA: TGCGCCAGCAGCCGACTAGCGGGAGGGAGCAATGAGCAGTTCTTC

V gene: TRBV7-2
D gene: TRBD1
J gene: TRBJ1-2
clone size: -
CDR3 protein: CASSIGTGFYGYTF
CDR3 DNA: TGTGCCAGCAGCATAGGGACAGGGTTCTATGGCTACACCTTC

V gene: TRBV12-3/TRBV12-4
D gene: -
J gene: TRBJ2-7
clone size: many
CDR3 protein: CASPLGRDPREQYF
CDR3 DNA: TGTGCCAGCCCCTTAGGGCGGGACCCCCGGGAGCAGTACTTC

V gene: TRBV6-2/TRBV6-3
D gene: TRBD2
J gene: TRBJ2-1
clone size: -
CDR3 protein: CASMGTSTGNEQFF
CDR3 DNA: TGTGCCAGCATGGGGACTAGCACGGGGAATGAGCAGTTCTTC

V gene: TRBV3-1
D gene: -
J gene: TRBJ1-6
clone size: many
CDR3 protein: CASSQDTGTPLHF
CDR3 DNA: TGTGCCAGCAGCCAAGATACCGGGACACCCCTCCACTTT

V gene: TRBV6-5
D gene: -
J gene: TRBJ1-1
clone size: -
CDR3 protein: CASINRETNTEAFF
CDR3 DNA: TGTGCCAGCATCAACAGGGAGACCAACACTGAAGCTTTCTTT

V gene: TRBV9
D gene: TRBD1
J gene: TRBJ1-6
clone size: -
CDR3 protein: CASSPSGQRGSPLHF
CDR3 DNA: TGTGCCAGCAGCCCCTCGGGACAGAGAGGCTCACCCCTCCACTTT

V gene: TRBV4-1
D gene: TRBD1
J gene: TRBJ1-4
clone size: many
CDR3 protein: CASSQEGTVNEKLFF
CDR3 DNA: TGCGCCAGCAGCCAAGAAGGGACAGTAAATGAAAAACTGTTTTTT

V gene: TRBV10-1
D gene: -
J gene: TRBJ2-7
clone size: -
CDR3 protein: CATKPLGGDYEQYF
CDR3 DNA: TGCGCCACTAAACCTTTGGGCGGGGACTACGAGCAGTACTTC

V gene: TRBV4-2
D gene: -
J gene: TRBJ1-5
clone size: many
CDR3 protein: CASSQGIVSSNQPQHF
CDR3 DNA: TGTGCCAGCAGCCAGGGCATTGTAAGTAGCAATCAGCCCCAGCATTTT

V gene: TRBV28
D gene: TRBD1
J gene: TRBJ1-2
clone size: many
CDR3 protein: CASSLTGEGGYTF
CDR3 DNA: TGTGCCAGCAGTCTAACAGGGGAGGGTGGCTACACCTTC

V gene: TRBV7-8
D gene: TRBD2
J gene: TRBJ2-7
clone size: many
CDR3 protein: CASSRTSTEQYF
CDR3 DNA: TGTGCCAGCAGCCGGACTAGCACAGAGCAGTACTTC

V gene: TRBV28
D gene: -
J gene: TRBJ1-5
clone size: many
CDR3 protein: CASSLTQGNQPQHF
CDR3 DNA: TGTGCCAGCAGTTTAACACAGGGAAATCAGCCCCAGCATTTT

V gene: TRBV5-5
D gene: -
J gene: TRBJ1-6
clone size: many
CDR3 protein: CASSLAPTANNSPLHF
CDR3 DNA: TGTGCCAGCAGCTTGGCCCCGACAGCCAATAATTCACCCCTCCACTTT

V gene: TRBV9
D gene: -
J gene: TRBJ2-1
clone size: many
CDR3 protein: CASSAELHEQFF
CDR3 DNA: TGTGCCAGCAGCGCCGAGTTGCATGAGCAGTTCTTC

V gene: TRBV4-3
D gene: -
J gene: TRBJ1-5
clone size: many
CDR3 protein: CASSQGDGQPQHF
CDR3 DNA: TGCGCCAGCAGCCAGGGAGACGGCCAGCCCCAGCATTTT

V gene: TRBV20-1
D gene: TRBD1
J gene: TRBJ1-2
clone size: -
CDR3 protein: CSARTGEGSGNTF
CDR3 DNA: TGCAGTGCGAGGACAGGGGAGGGTTCTGGAAACACCTTC

V gene: TRBV6-5
D gene: -
J gene: TRBJ2-7
clone size: -
CDR3 protein: CASSHRDGYEQYF
CDR3 DNA: TGTGCCAGCAGTCACAGGGACGGATACGAGCAGTACTTC

V gene: TRBV6-1
D gene: -
J gene: TRBJ1-2
clone size: -
CDR3 protein: CASSGRRADYGYTF
CDR3 DNA: TGTGCCAGCAGCGGCCGGCGGGCGGACTATGGCTACACCTTC